This passage covers 30 T cell receptor beta chains from one sample sequenced in a study of CD8 T cells in Susac syndrome. Random hexamers were used to reverse transcribe roughly 0.5 to 1 ug of RNA. TCRdb redid the calling of the immunoSEQ multiplex PCR reads with MiXCR, one entry per CDR3 protein. The sample holds around 120,000 distinct CDR3 sequences; less than 95% are singletons and the top ten take roughly 0.13%. Material for sequencing was CD4+ T cells from PBMCs. These receptors came from a human donor with multiple sclerosis.

The rearrangement joins TRBV20-1 to TRBJ2-5, with D possibly TRBD2 on 5 matching bases. The CDR3 is made up of 15 amino acids. Trimming removed 1 base from V and 2 bases from J, with 14 bases in between. Per germline, CDR1 DFQATT and CDR2 SNEGSKA (reference sequence). CDR3 in amino acids: CSARARGKPQETQYF. Written as DNA, the CDR3 is TGCAGTGCTAGAGCTCGAGGGAAACCTCAAGAGACCCAGTACTTC.

The rearrangement links TRBV25-1 to TRBJ2-1; 14 bases map to TRBD2. V dropped 4 bases and J dropped 2; count of bases not matched to a gene: 7. Germline V gene data show CDR1 as MGHDK and CDR2 as SYGVNS. The length of the CDR3 is 18 residues. Here the CDR3 DNA reads TGTGCCAGCAGTGCGAGACTAGCGGGAGGGCTCCCCTACAATGAGCAGTTCTTC. The encoded protein is CASSARLAGGLPYNEQFF. Full variable domain (missing parts from reference TRBV25-1 and TRBJ2-1): EADIYQTPRYLVIGTGKKITLECSQTMGHDKMYWYQQDPGMELHLIHYSYGVNSTEKGDLSSESTVSRIRTEHFPLTLESARPSHTSQYLCASSARLAGGLPYNEQFFGPGTRLTVL.

The V call is TRBV30, the J call TRBJ2-5; the match to TRBD2 covers 8 bases. Germline values: CDR1 GTSNPN, CDR2 SVGIG (reference sequence). This CDR3 has 16 residues. V shed 5 bases, J shed 3 bases, and the junction held 14 bases outside the gene matches. Here the CDR3 reads CAWEIGLAGFKETQYF. Here the CDR3 DNA reads TGTGCCTGGGAGATTGGGCTAGCGGGTTTCAAAGAGACCCAGTACTTC.

The chain combines TRBV29-1 with TRBJ2-7; a weak D match, TRBD1 (6 bases). Germline values: CDR1 SQVTM, CDR2 ANQGSEA. The V end was cut by 4 bases, the J end by 3 bases, with 13 bases between. CDR3 size: 13 residues. The chain's CDR3 is CSVARDKVYEQYF. CDR3 nucleotide sequence: TGCAGCGTTGCCCGGGACAAGGTCTACGAGCAGTACTTC.

The chain links TRBV20-1 to TRBJ2-5; D unclear. Germline V gives CDR1 DFQATT, CDR2 SNEGSKA (reference sequence). V was clipped by 1 base and J by 4 bases, with 7 bases between them. The CDR3 contains 12 residues. The CDR3 DNA follows: TGCAGTGCTAGAGCCCCTTTAGAGACCCAGTACTTC. Amino acids: CSARAPLETQYF.

The rearrangement links TRBV12-5 to TRBJ2-3, with a possible D match to TRBD1 (6 bases). The CDR3 spans 17 residues. Germline CDR1 is LGHNT and CDR2 is FRNRAP. Trimming left V 7 bases short and J 3 bases short, with 23 bases between. CDR3 protein: CASALSPGSGVTDTQYF. The DNA of the CDR3 is TGTGCTAGTGCCTTGAGTCCGGGCTCAGGGGTTACAGATACGCAGTATTTT.

This rearrangement joins TRBV6-1 to TRBJ2-1; TRBD2 is a possible D gene (5 bases). V was clipped by 0 bases and J by 1 base, with 10 bases between them. Germline lookup yields CDR1 MNHNS and CDR2 SASEGT. The CDR3 runs 16 residues. CDR3 DNA: TGTGCCAGCAGTGAAGCGAGGGCGAGGTCCTACAATGAGCAGTTCTTC. The encoded protein is CASSEARARSYNEQFF.

This chain links TRBV5-1 with TRBJ2-5, with D possibly matching TRBD1 (5 bases). Between the trimmed V and J ends, which lost 4 bases and 5 bases, there was a span of 18 bases. CDR1 and CDR2 from the germline V gene are SGHRS and YFSETQ. The CDR3 covers 15 residues. DNA of the CDR3: TGCGCCAGCAGCGACCCGGGCGACCCAGGGGAGACCCAGTACTTC. Its translation is CASSDPGDPGETQYF.

The gene calls are TRBV29-1 and TRBJ2-7; 10 bases align to TRBD2. The CDR3 contains 15 residues. The germline V gene has CDR1 SQVTM and CDR2 ANQGSEA. The ends lost 4 bases at V and 6 bases at J; junction bases unmatched: 12. The CDR3 nucleotides are TGCAGCGTTGGGCTAGCGGGGGTTTCCGTTGGCGAGCAGTACTTC. Translated: CSVGLAGVSVGEQYF.

The chain employs TRBV7-8 and TRBJ2-7, with 8 bases that match TRBD1. CDR1 is SGHVS, CDR2 FQNEAQ, per germline. With 2 bases clipped from V and 3 bases from J, the junction kept 3 bases outside the gene matches. CDR3 size: 14 residues. The CDR3 protein is CASSLRTGLYEQYF. The DNA for the CDR3 is TGTGCCAGCAGCTTAAGGACAGGGCTCTACGAGCAGTACTTC.

This CDR3 is CASNPDRGRKTQYF. The CDR3 coding sequence is TGTGCCAGCAATCCGGACAGGGGTAGGAAGACCCAGTACTTC. The chain is built from TRBV6-5 and TRBJ2-5, with TRBD1 identical over 9 bases. The germline CDR1 and CDR2 sequences are MNHEY and SVGAGI. There are 14 residues in the CDR3. Trimming took 7 bases from V and 6 from J; bases not matched to a gene: 9.

The V gene is TRBV29-1, the J gene TRBJ1-2; D remains unclear. Between the trimmed V and J ends, which lost 5 bases and 6 bases, there was a span of 13 bases. The CDR3 consists of 12 residues. The V gene's germline CDR1 is SQVTM and CDR2 ANQGSEA. CDR3 in amino acids: CSVSFGWDGYTF. In DNA, the CDR3 is TGCAGCGTTAGTTTTGGGTGGGATGGCTACACCTTC. Supplemented by reference TRBV29-1 and TRBJ1-2, the full variable domain reads SAVISQKPSRDICQRGTSLTIQCQVDSQVTMMFWYRQQPGQSLTLIATANQGSEATYESGFVIDKFPISRPNLTFSTLTVSNMSPEDSSIYLCSVSFGWDGYTFGSGTRLTVV.

This chain joins TRBV6-2 or TRBV6-3 and TRBJ1-2; 7 positions agree with TRBD1. The V and J ends lost 0 bases and 0 bases, in that order; junction bases with no gene match: 4. Germline CDR1 reads MNHEY; CDR2 reads SVGEGT. The CDR3 consists of 16 residues. The CDR3 nucleotides read TGTGCCAGCAGTTACTCGCTTGGACAGGCTAACTATGGCTACACCTTC. This encodes CASSYSLGQANYGYTF.

The gene calls are TRBV12-3 or TRBV12-4 and TRBJ1-2; the D is unclear. V shed 5 bases and J shed 5 bases, with 18 bases lying between them. CDR3 length: 15 amino acids. CDR3 nucleotide sequence: TGTGCCAGCAGTCCTCAGGAGAAAAAGCCGTATGGCTACACCTTC. This codes for CASSPQEKKPYGYTF.

The chain carries TRBV14 and TRBJ2-7; 11 bases are shared with TRBD1. The ends lost 0 bases at V and 6 bases at J; junction bases unmatched: 13. Germline V gene data show CDR1 as SGHDN and CDR2 as FVKESK. The CDR3 loop spans 18 amino acids. This CDR3 reads CASSQDPILGQGAGEQYF. The DNA for the CDR3 is TGTGCCAGCAGCCAAGATCCCATACTAGGACAGGGGGCCGGCGAGCAGTACTTC. Based on the CDR3 plus reference TRBV14 and TRBJ2-7, the full variable domain is EAGVTQFPSHSVIEKGQTVTLRCDPISGHDNLYWYRRVMGKEIKFLLHFVKESKQDESGMPNNRFLAERTGGTYSTLKVQPAELEDSGVYFCASSQDPILGQGAGEQYFGPGTRLTVT.

The chain recombines TRBV29-1 with TRBJ1-1; D unresolved. The germline V gene encodes CDR1 SQVTM and CDR2 ANQGSEA. V dropped 2 bases and J dropped 1 base, with 5 bases sitting between them. This CDR3 has 12 residues. The CDR3 is CSVERGNTEAFF. In DNA, the CDR3 is TGCAGCGTTGAACGGGGGAACACTGAAGCTTTCTTT.

The chain couples TRBV12-3 or TRBV12-4 to TRBJ2-3, with TRBD2 matching 7 bases. The CDR3 consists of 12 residues. Trimming cost V 8 bases and J 6 bases; bases outside gene matches: 5. CDR3 sequence reads: CASAQRGDTQYF. The CDR3 DNA sequence: TGTGCCAGCGCTCAGCGGGGCGATACGCAGTATTTT.

The chain links TRBV30 to TRBJ2-3; 10 bases map to TRBD2. The V gene end was trimmed by 3 bases and the J gene end by 6 bases; junction bases not matched to a gene: 15. CDR1 is GTSNPN, CDR2 SVGIG, per germline (reference sequence). The CDR3 is 17 residues long. For the CDR3, the DNA is TGTGCCTGGAGGTCCCTAGGGCTAGCGGGAGCGCCGGATACGCAGTATTTT. Translation: CAWRSLGLAGAPDTQYF.

This clonotype appeared a single time. V is TRBV5-1 and J is TRBJ2-7; 7 bases map to TRBD1. The CDR3 contains 15 residues. Germline trimming cut 4 bases from V and 0 bases from J; bases unmatched to any gene: 7. Germline lookup yields CDR1 SGHRS and CDR2 YFSETQ. CDR3 sequence reads: CASSPGQADSYEQYF. In nucleotides, the CDR3 is TGCGCCAGCAGCCCTGGACAGGCGGACTCCTACGAGCAGTACTTC.

This clonotype was observed a few times. The V and J genes are TRBV10-3 and TRBJ2-3; no reliable D call. The CDR3 is 12 amino acids. The V gene lost 3 bases and the J gene lost 1 base, with 2 bases spanning the gap. Per the germline V gene, CDR1 is ENHRY and CDR2 is SYGVKD. CDR3 DNA sequence: TGTGCCATCAGTGATCGCACAGATACGCAGTATTTT. This sequence encodes CAISDRTDTQYF.

The V call is TRBV27, the J call TRBJ1-5; D perhaps matches TRBD1 (6 bases). Looked up from germline, CDR1 is MNHEY and CDR2 is SMNVEV (reference sequence). This CDR3 has 16 residues. Trimming pared 0 bases from V and 6 bases from J, leaving 15 bases between. The CDR3 spells CASSLSSGGLGQPQHF. CDR3 sequence (DNA): TGTGCCAGCAGTTTATCCTCCGGGGGCTTAGGTCAGCCCCAGCATTTT.

The chain carries TRBV2 and TRBJ1-1; D not resolved. The CDR3 is 12 amino acids. Germline lookup yields CDR1 SNHLY and CDR2 FYNNEI. Trimming took off 6 bases at V and 0 bases at J, with 5 bases between the two ends. CDR3 sequence reads: CASRRMNTEAFF. In DNA, the CDR3 is TGTGCCAGCAGAAGGATGAACACTGAAGCTTTCTTT. The full variable domain, with the rest looked up from reference TRBV2 and TRBJ1-1, is EPEVTQTPSHQVTQMGQEVILRCVPISNHLYFYWYRQILGQKVEFLVSFYNNEISEKSEIFDDQFSVERPDGSNFTLKIRSTKLEDSAMYFCASRRMNTEAFFGQGTRLTVV.

The chain joins TRBV4-2 to TRBJ2-7, with 9 nucleotides matching TRBD1. CDR3 size: 14 residues. Germline V gives CDR1 LGHNA, CDR2 YNFKEQ. V gave up 2 bases and J gave up 3 bases; unmatched junction bases: 2. This chain's CDR3 is CASSQQDRGYEQYF. DNA for the CDR3: TGTGCCAGCAGCCAACAGGACAGGGGCTACGAGCAGTACTTC.

The chain uses TRBV6-2 or TRBV6-3 and TRBJ2-7; D is unresolved. This CDR3 comprises 16 residues. V was trimmed by 2 bases and J by 3 bases, leaving 17 bases between them. CDR1 and CDR2 from the germline V gene are MNHEY and SVGEGT. The CDR3 sequence is CASSYTPIQYDYEQYF. DNA of the CDR3: TGTGCCAGCAGTTACACCCCGATCCAGTACGACTACGAGCAGTACTTC.

The chain combines TRBV11-2 with TRBJ2-5, with 11 bases lining up with TRBD2. Per germline, CDR1 SGHAT and CDR2 FQNNGV. The CDR3 consists of 16 residues. Trimming removed 2 bases from V and 0 bases from J; junction bases left unmatched: 2. The CDR3 spells CASSLRGLADQETQYF. CDR3 nucleotides: TGTGCCAGCAGCTTAAGGGGACTAGCGGACCAAGAGACCCAGTACTTC. Based on the CDR3 plus reference TRBV11-2 and TRBJ2-5, the full variable domain is EAGVAQSPRYKIIEKRQSVAFWCNPISGHATLYWYQQILGQGPKLLIQFQNNGVVDDSQLPKDRFSAERLKGVDSTLKIQPAKLEDSAVYLCASSLRGLADQETQYFGPGTRLLVL.

V gene TRBV5-1 combines with J gene TRBJ2-6; 7 bases are shared with TRBD1. CDR3 length equals 17 residues. CDR1 and CDR2 (germline): SGHRS, YFSETQ. V was pared by 2 bases and J by 0 bases, with 5 bases of the junction left unmatched. CDR3 protein: CASSLSGGDSGANVLTF. CDR3 bases: TGCGCCAGCAGCTTATCAGGGGGTGACTCTGGGGCCAACGTCCTGACTTTC.

This clonotype has a handful of counts. V is TRBV5-1 and J is TRBJ1-1, with D perhaps matching TRBD1 (6 bases). CDR1 SGHRS and CDR2 YFSETQ come from the germline V gene. Trimming left V 4 bases short and J 8 bases short, with 15 bases between. This CDR3 has 13 amino acids. The CDR3 loop reads CASSGRGADEAFF. CDR3 nucleotide sequence: TGCGCCAGCAGCGGGCGGGGGGCAGACGAAGCTTTCTTT.

V gene TRBV6-6 combines with J gene TRBJ1-1; perhaps TRBD1 as D (5 bases). Trimming shortened V by 6 bases and J by 5 bases, and 19 bases separated the two germline ends. Germline assignment: CDR1 MNHNY and CDR2 SVGAGI (reference sequence). CDR3 length equals 15 residues. The chain's CDR3 is CASSPPREPRTEAFF. The CDR3 DNA is TGTGCCAGCAGCCCACCCAGGGAACCCCGGACTGAAGCTTTCTTT.

V gene TRBV28 combines with J gene TRBJ2-3, with D uncertain. CDR1 and CDR2 (germline): MDHEN, SYDVKM. CDR3 length: 10 amino acids. Trimming left V 6 bases short and J 6 bases short, with 4 bases between. CDR3 DNA: TGTGCCAGCAGCTCGGATACGCAGTATTTT. Encoded protein: CASSSDTQYF.

This chain joins TRBV24-1 and TRBJ2-1; either TRBD1 or TRBD2 may supply D (5 bases each). Trimming left V 3 bases short and J 10 bases short, with 12 bases between. This CDR3 is built from 13 residues. Looked up from germline, CDR1 is KGHDR and CDR2 is SFDVKD. As DNA, the CDR3 is TGTGCCACCAGTGATAGGGACCCTCAGGAGCAGTTCTTC. Translation: CATSDRDPQEQFF.